The clone carrying this T cell receptor beta chain was picked up a small number of times. The data derive from a study of T cells in localized non-small cell lung cancer. Using immunoSEQ multiplex PCR, the repertoire was profiled, and TCRdb retains in-frame clones only, with some absent. Seen here are tens of thousands of clones, 84% observed once, and the top ten hold roughly 13%. The receptor was derived from a female donor at least 60 years old with stage I lung adenocarcinoma. The source was peripheral blood, collected before any cancer treatment.

This CDR3 reads CASSEQSQQAFF. Written as DNA, the CDR3 is TGTGCCAGCAGTGAACAATCACAGCAAGCTTTCTTT. The chain employs TRBV2 and TRBJ1-1; D remains ambiguous. This CDR3 spans 12 amino acids. Germline assignment: CDR1 SNHLY and CDR2 FYNNEI. V shed 2 bases and J shed 9 bases, with 10 bases lying between them.